Shown below are 14 T cell receptor beta chains from a single sample sequenced in a study of blood T cell repertoires in COVID-19. Produced via immunoSEQ multiplex PCR; TCRdb's table is partial and in-frame only. Found here are tens of thousands of clones, roughly three quarters of them singletons; the top ten hold 25% to 40%. Sequencing input: peripheral blood. The origin of the receptors is a human donor in a cohort sampled during active COVID-19.

This clone was seen a single time. The chain joins TRBV7-9 to TRBJ1-2; no definite D call. This CDR3 region has 12 residues. Germline CDR1 reads SEHNR; CDR2 reads FQNEAQ (reference sequence). The V gene lost 4 bases and the J gene lost 4 bases, with 7 bases spanning the gap. The CDR3 spells CASSSSLYGYTF. The CDR3 region has the DNA TGTGCCAGCAGCTCGAGTCTCTATGGCTACACCTTC.

The rearrangement joins TRBV9 to TRBJ2-7; 13 bases align to TRBD2. This CDR3 contains 16 residues. The germline CDR1 and CDR2 sequences are SGDLS and YYNGEE. The V and J ends lost 4 bases and 7 bases, in that order; junction bases with no gene match: 11. Here the CDR3 reads CASSPNRGLAGQEQYF. DNA for the CDR3: TGTGCCAGCAGCCCGAACCGGGGACTAGCGGGACAGGAGCAGTACTTC. Together with reference TRBV9 and TRBJ2-7, the CDR3 gives the full variable domain: DSGVTQTPKHLITATGQRVTLRCSPRSGDLSVYWYQQSLDQGLQFLIQYYNGEERAKGNILERFSAQQFPDLHSELNLSSLELGDSALYFCASSPNRGLAGQEQYFGPGTRLTVT.

The chain recombines TRBV27 with TRBJ2-7, with TRBD2 identical over 8 bases. Germline V gene lookup returns CDR1 MNHEY and CDR2 SMNVEV (reference sequence). Trimming took 2 bases from V and 9 from J; bases not matched to a gene: 12. This CDR3 contains 15 residues. CDR3 region: CASSLGSAGDLPQYF. DNA of the CDR3: TGTGCCAGCAGTTTAGGGTCAGCGGGAGATCTCCCGCAGTACTTC.

This sequence joins TRBV6-5 and TRBJ1-2; TRBD1 matches at 8 bases. Looked up from germline, CDR1 is MNHEY and CDR2 is SVGAGI. Germline trimming cut 2 bases from V and 4 bases from J; bases unmatched to any gene: 9. The CDR3 contains 16 residues. The CDR3 reads CASSYGGQGPSYGYTF. The DNA of the CDR3 is TGTGCCAGCAGTTACGGCGGACAGGGTCCCTCCTATGGCTACACCTTC.

The chain couples TRBV10-1 to TRBJ2-5; 8 nucleotides match TRBD2. This CDR3 is 15 amino acids long. The germline CDR1 and CDR2 sequences are WNHNN and SYGVQD (reference sequence). V gave up 1 base and J gave up 2 bases; unmatched junction bases: 3. CDR3 amino acids: CASSEFSSGQETQYF. The CDR3 DNA sequence: TGCGCCAGCAGTGAGTTTTCTAGCGGGCAAGAGACCCAGTACTTC.

The chain couples TRBV5-1 to TRBJ2-7, with 9 positions matching TRBD1. Germline CDR1 and CDR2: SGHRS and YFSETQ. The CDR3 is made up of 15 amino acids. The ends lost 2 bases at V and 6 bases at J; junction bases unmatched: 9. The CDR3 DNA follows: TGCGCCAGCAGCTTAACCTGGGACAGGGAAGGCGAGCAGTACTTC. Protein product: CASSLTWDREGEQYF.

V and J are TRBV5-6 and TRBJ1-5; D is perhaps TRBD1 (5 bases). V was shortened by 6 bases and J by 4 bases, with 14 bases between the two germline ends. In germline, CDR1 is SGHDT, CDR2 YYEEEE. The CDR3 covers 14 residues. The CDR3 DNA reads as TGTGCCAGCAATGCCCAGGGCTTGAATCAGCCCCAGCATTTT. It translates to CASNAQGLNQPQHF.

CDR3 nucleotides: TGCAGCGTTGAAGATCCACGGGGGGGAGGAAACGTCCTGACTTTC. This translates into CSVEDPRGGGNVLTF. The chain uses TRBV29-1 and TRBJ2-6; 8 positions match TRBD2. The CDR3 consists of 15 residues. CDR1 is SQVTM, CDR2 ANQGSEA, per germline. Losses at the gene ends were 0 bases for V and 10 bases for J; bases not matched to a gene: 8. The full variable domain, its missing parts supplied by reference TRBV29-1 and TRBJ2-6, is SAVISQKPSRDICQRGTSLTIQCQVDSQVTMMFWYRQQPGQSLTLIATANQGSEATYESGFVIDKFPISRPNLTFSTLTVSNMSPEDSSIYLCSVEDPRGGGNVLTFGAGSRLTVL.

Here the CDR3 reads CASSYQAGTGEDHEQYF. The CDR3 DNA follows: TGTGCCAGCAGTTACCAAGCCGGGACAGGGGAAGACCACGAGCAGTACTTC. J is TRBJ2-7 and V is TRBV6-2 or TRBV6-3, with 10 bases fitting TRBD1. Germline V gives CDR1 MNHEY, CDR2 SVGEGT. V shed 2 bases, J shed 5 bases, and the junction held 12 bases outside the gene matches. This CDR3 spans 17 amino acids.

This clone occurred a few times. The V gene is TRBV6-1, the J gene TRBJ1-5; D may be TRBD1 (6 bases). The V gene's germline CDR1 is MNHNS and CDR2 SASEGT. This CDR3 contains 16 residues. Trimming shortened V by 1 base and J by 1 base, and 11 bases separated the two germline ends. CDR3 protein: CASSEGQAWSNQPQHF. CDR3 bases: TGTGCCAGCAGTGAAGGACAGGCATGGAGCAATCAGCCCCAGCATTTT.

The chain is built from TRBV3-1 (or the pseudogene TRBV3-2) and TRBJ2-7, with unresolved D. Germline assignment: CDR1 LGHDT and CDR2 YNNKEL (reference sequence). This CDR3 comprises 12 residues. The V end lost 1 base, the J end lost 6 bases, and 7 bases lay between the germline ends. For the CDR3, the DNA is TGTGCCAGCAGCCAAGGCACGGTCGAGCAGTACTTC. Its translation: CASSQGTVEQYF.

This chain links TRBV29-1 with TRBJ1-1, with no clear D. The CDR3 spans 13 residues. Germline values: CDR1 SQVTM, CDR2 ANQGSEA. V was cut by 5 bases and J by 2 bases, with 12 bases left in between. CDR3 region: CSVSEASNTEAFF. CDR3 nucleotide sequence: TGCAGCGTTTCGGAGGCCTCCAACACTGAAGCTTTCTTT.

V gene TRBV10-3 combines with J gene TRBJ1-2; perhaps TRBD1 as D (5 bases). CDR3 size: 15 residues. Trimming took 4 bases from V and 3 from J, leaving 15 bases between them. The germline CDR1 and CDR2 sequences are ENHRY and SYGVKD. The CDR3 reads CAISGAGKEDYGYTF. CDR3 in DNA: TGTGCCATCAGTGGAGCAGGGAAAGAAGACTATGGCTACACCTTC.

This clone was counted a single time. The chain joins TRBV7-2 to TRBJ2-3; possible D gene TRBD2, 6 bases. Trimming left V 0 bases short and J 2 bases short, with 12 bases between. The germline V gene encodes CDR1 SGHTA and CDR2 FQGNSA. The CDR3 spans 16 residues. CDR3: CASSLAPGVITDTQYF. In nucleotides, the CDR3 is TGTGCCAGCAGCTTAGCCCCGGGGGTCATCACAGATACGCAGTATTTT.